The following is a T cell receptor beta chain sequence with its context. TCRdb itself ran the reads through MiXCR, one entry per CDR3 protein. Of 80,000 to 100,000 distinct CDR3 sequences in the sample, about a third are singletons; the top ten hold about 2%. This record comes from a study of type 1 regulatory T cells. Study in general: This in vitro CD4 product, T-allo10, is enriched for Tr1 cells and alloantigen-specific.

This CDR3 comprises 14 residues. Germline assignment: CDR1 DFQATT and CDR2 SNEGSKA (reference sequence). Trimming cost V 2 bases and J 3 bases; bases outside gene matches: 7. This sequence originates from a human donor in good health. Sequenced material: CD4+ T cells, either the whole sample or a sorted fraction (not recorded which). V is TRBV20-1 and J is TRBJ2-7; TRBD2 aligns across 7 bases. The CDR3 DNA reads TGCAGTGCTAGATACGGCGGGAGCGTCTACGAGCAGTACTTC. Translation gives CSARYGGSVYEQYF.